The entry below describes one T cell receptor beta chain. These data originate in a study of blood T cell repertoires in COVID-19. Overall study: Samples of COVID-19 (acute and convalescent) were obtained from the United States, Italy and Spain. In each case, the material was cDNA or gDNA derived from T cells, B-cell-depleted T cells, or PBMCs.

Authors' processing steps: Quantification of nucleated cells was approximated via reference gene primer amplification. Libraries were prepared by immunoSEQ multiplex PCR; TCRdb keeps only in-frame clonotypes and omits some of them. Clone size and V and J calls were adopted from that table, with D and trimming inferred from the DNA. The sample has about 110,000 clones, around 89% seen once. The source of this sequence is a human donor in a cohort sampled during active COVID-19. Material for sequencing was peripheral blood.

The CDR3 is CASSLDRGSYTF. The CDR3 DNA reads as TGTGCCAGCTCACTTGACAGGGGTAGTTACACCTTC. The chain links TRBV18 to TRBJ1-2; 8 bases line up with TRBD1. V shed 4 bases, J shed 11 bases, and the junction held 6 bases outside the gene matches. Germline lookup yields CDR1 KGHSH and CDR2 LQKENI. The CDR3 totals 12 residues.